This T cell receptor (beta chain) came from a study of T cell clones after liver transplantation (dated by TCRdb to the late 2010s). Some background on the complete study: The samples were obtained from ITN030ST, a randomized trial that attempted immunosuppression withdrawal within 2 years after liver transplantation. Donor-reactive T cell clones were identified using TCRbeta sequencing after a pre-transplant mixed lymphocyte reaction and were then followed in post-transplant blood. Third party-reactive TCRbeta sequences were also identified from pre-transplant MLRs to serve as an antigen-independent comparator for donor-reactive sequences. Three of the eight recipients were HCV-positive; the others were transplanted for non-autoimmune, non-viral indications. Subjects received no induction therapy and standard immunosuppression until randomization at 12-24 months post-transplant. Tolerance was defined as complete withdrawal of immunosuppression for at least one year without a rise in liver enzymes beyond twice the upper limit of normal. Blood samples were collected pre-transplant, pre-randomization before withdrawal, and post-randomization after either full withdrawal or failed withdrawal. The study cohort included 8 liver transplant recipients, of whom 3 were classified as tolerant and 5 as non-tolerant.

Overall results and qualifications from the work: The conclusions were considered preliminary, being limited by small, heterogeneous patient numbers and non-standardized post-transplant time points. Donor-reactive sequences declined more than third party-reactive ones, suggesting partial antigen-specific deletion unrelated to withdrawal success. In a couple of subjects, low numbers of available donor cells limited the measurable donor-reactive repertoire. A significant post-transplant decrease in circulating donor-reactive CD4 TCRbeta sequences was observed in most of the 8 subjects, irrespective of tolerance or HCV status. Since no allograft tissue specimens were available, donor-reactive T cells may have migrated into the graft instead of being deleted. Once repertoire turnover was taken into account, donor-reactive detection showed a significant reduction for CD4 in 7 of 8 subjects and for CD8 in 8 of 8.

High-throughput TCRbeta CDR3 sequencing of frozen genomic DNA was performed by immunoSEQ, including PCR amplification, mapping, bias correction and internal controls. The paper's processing steps were these. Productive rearrangements were retained, and unique TCRbeta sequences were defined by the CDR3 nucleotide sequence together with the V and J gene. A sequence counted as donor-reactive only if the sequence showed at least 5-fold expansion in CFSE-low cells compared with unstimulated pre-transplant cells and had a frequency of at least 0.01%. Minimum frequency thresholds were set for each subject on the basis of the unstimulated sample with the lowest template count, so that a detection power of at least 90% was ensured. Jensen-Shannon divergence between the top 1000 TCRbeta sequences post- versus pre-transplant served as the measure of repertoire turnover. Changes in detection of donor-reactive sequences were tested with two-sided Fisher's exact tests. Not all clones reach the TCRdb copy of this immuneACCESS table, which keeps in-frame sequences only. Checked studies attribute under half of the gap to unresolved V genes and leave the rest unexplained. V and J calls plus clone size are reproduced from that table; the DNA served to infer D and trimming. Present in this sample are 55,000 to 75,000 clones, about 70% of which were seen just once. Of the sample, over 2.5% is held by the ten largest clones.

V and J are truncated by 4 bases and 2 bases respectively, leaving an intervening sequence of 15 bases. From cysteine to phenylalanine, the CDR3 is 15 amino acids long. Only CDR3 DNA remains: 45 bases, in frame from the first base. Taken from the germline V gene, the CDR1 and CDR2 loops are SNHLY and FYNNEI. A note on this clone: Which antigen it targets is not known. No quality values exist for individual bases; no much larger clone is one base distant.

Thawed unstimulated PBMCs were stained for CD3, CD4 and CD8 and FACS-sorted into CD3+CD4+ and CD3+CD8+ populations. Randomization to immunosuppression withdrawal applied to every one of the 8 studied subjects. The Qiagen DNeasy Blood and Tissue Kit was used for genomic DNA isolation. The sample was CD4+ T cells from blood, taken at the approximately 16-month timepoint. Recombination joined TRBV2 with TRBJ2-7; D gene: possibly TRBD2, on 5 matching bases. The TCR was taken from a human patient who received a liver transplant. A transplant means some T cells may be of graft donor rather than patient origin. The CDR3 here reads CASSVRAVPPYEQYF. The nucleotide sequence reads as follows: TGTGCCAGCAGTGTGCGGGCGGTTCCCCCCTACGAGCAGTACTTC.